Sequencing of this T cell receptor (beta chain) was carried out in a study of technical replicates of blood from a few donors. The CDR3 sequence is 13 residues long. The germline gives CDR1 SQVTM, CDR2 ANQGSEA. V dropped 8 bases and J dropped 0; count of bases not matched to a gene: 6. Libraries were prepared by immunoSEQ multiplex PCR; TCRdb keeps only in-frame clonotypes and omits some of them. Among tens of thousands of clones listed, around 90% were seen once. The clonotype was recovered from a human donor in good health. Sequencing was performed on T cells isolated from PBMCs. This sequence joins TRBV29-1 and TRBJ2-7, with 8 bases fitting TRBD2. The CDR3, as DNA: TGCAGCCCCGCGGGAGGAAGCTCCTACGAGCAGTACTTC. Translation: CSPAGGSSYEQYF.